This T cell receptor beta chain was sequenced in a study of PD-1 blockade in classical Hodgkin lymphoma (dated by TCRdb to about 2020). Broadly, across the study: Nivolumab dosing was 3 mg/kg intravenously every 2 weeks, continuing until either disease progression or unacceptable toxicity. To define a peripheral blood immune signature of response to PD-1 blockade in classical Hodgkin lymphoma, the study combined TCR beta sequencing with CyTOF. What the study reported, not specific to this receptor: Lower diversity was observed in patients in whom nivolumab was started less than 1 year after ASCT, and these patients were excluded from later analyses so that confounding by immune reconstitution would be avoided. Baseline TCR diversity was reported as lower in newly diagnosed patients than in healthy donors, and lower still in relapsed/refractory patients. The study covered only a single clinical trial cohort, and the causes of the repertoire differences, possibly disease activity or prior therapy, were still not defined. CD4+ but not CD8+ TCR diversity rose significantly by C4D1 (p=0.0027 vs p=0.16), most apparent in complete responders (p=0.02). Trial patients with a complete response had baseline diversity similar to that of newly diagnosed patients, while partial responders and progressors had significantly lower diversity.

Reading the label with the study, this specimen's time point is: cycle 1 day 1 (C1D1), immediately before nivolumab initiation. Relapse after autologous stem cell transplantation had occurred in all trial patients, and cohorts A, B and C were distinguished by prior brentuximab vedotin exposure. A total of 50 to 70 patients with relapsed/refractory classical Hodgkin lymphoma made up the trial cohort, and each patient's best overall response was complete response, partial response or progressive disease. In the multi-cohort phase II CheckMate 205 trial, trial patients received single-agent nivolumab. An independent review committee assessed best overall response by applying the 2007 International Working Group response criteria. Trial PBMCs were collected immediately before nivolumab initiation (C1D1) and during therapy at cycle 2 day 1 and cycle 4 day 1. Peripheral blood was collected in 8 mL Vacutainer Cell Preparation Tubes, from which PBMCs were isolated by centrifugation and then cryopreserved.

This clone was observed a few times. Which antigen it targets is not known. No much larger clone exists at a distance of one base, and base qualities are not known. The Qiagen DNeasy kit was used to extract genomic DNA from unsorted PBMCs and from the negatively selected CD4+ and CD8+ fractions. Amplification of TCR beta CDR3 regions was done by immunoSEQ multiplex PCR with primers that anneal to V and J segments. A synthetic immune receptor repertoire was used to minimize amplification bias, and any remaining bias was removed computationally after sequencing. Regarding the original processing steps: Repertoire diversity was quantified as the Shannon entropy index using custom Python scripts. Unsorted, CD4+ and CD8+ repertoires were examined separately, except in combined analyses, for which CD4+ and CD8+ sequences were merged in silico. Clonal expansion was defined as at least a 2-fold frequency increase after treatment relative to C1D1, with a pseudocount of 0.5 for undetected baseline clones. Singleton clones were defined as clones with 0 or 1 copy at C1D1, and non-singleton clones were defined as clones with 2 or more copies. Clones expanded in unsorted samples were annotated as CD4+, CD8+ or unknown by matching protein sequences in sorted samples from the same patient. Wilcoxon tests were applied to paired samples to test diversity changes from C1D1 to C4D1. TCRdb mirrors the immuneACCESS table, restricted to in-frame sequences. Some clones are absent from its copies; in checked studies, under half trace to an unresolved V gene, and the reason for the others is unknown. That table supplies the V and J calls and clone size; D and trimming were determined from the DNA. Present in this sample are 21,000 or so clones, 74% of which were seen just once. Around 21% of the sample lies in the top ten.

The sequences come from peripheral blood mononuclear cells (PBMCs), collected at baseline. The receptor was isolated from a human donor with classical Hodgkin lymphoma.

Here is the DNA: TGTGCCAGCAGTTTTTTCCACCTCAATCAGCCCCAGCATTTT. It codes for CASSFFHLNQPQHF. Here the chain combines TRBV28 and TRBJ1-5; the D gene is unclear. V and J are truncated by 3 bases and 3 bases respectively, leaving an intervening sequence of 9 bases. According to the germline V gene, CDR1 reads MDHEN and CDR2 reads SYDVKM. Measured from the cysteine to the phenylalanine, the CDR3 is 14 residues long. Only the CDR3 DNA stays, 42 bases, in frame from base 1.